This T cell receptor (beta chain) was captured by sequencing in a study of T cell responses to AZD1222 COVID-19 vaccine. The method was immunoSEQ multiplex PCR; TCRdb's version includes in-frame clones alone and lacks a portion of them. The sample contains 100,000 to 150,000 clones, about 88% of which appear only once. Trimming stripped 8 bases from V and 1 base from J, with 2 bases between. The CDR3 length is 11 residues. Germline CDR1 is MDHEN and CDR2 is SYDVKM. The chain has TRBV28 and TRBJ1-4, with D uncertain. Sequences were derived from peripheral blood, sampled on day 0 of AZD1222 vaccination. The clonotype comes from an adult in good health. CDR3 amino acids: CASRTNEKLFF. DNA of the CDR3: TGTGCCAGCCGAACTAATGAAAAACTGTTTTTT. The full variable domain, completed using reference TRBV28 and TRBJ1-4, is DVKVTQSSRYLVKRTGEKVFLECVQDMDHENMFWYRQDPGLGLRLIYFSYDVKMKEKGDIPEGYSVSREKKERFSLILESASTNQTSMYLCASRTNEKLFFGSGTQLSVL.